The rows below give T cell receptor beta chains drawn from one sample of a study of T cells in Graves' hyperthyroidism and ophthalmopathy. TCRdb recomputed calls from the multiplex PCR reads with MiXCR, one row per CDR3 protein. The table records some 760,000 distinct CDR3 sequences, roughly 15% of them present only once. Sample: blood. The receptors stem from a woman in her late teens or twenties with Graves' hyperthyroidism. The CDR3 runs from the conserved cysteine through the conserved F or W. The D gene is left open where the match is weak. The listing skips clone size in some rows; elsewhere it reads once, few, many or a size class.

D gene: NA
J gene: TRBJ2-1
clone size: NA
V gene: TRBV30
CDR3 protein: CAWSVGSFSVNEQFF
CDR3 DNA: TGTGCCTGGAGTGTCGGCAGTTTCTCAGTTAATGAGCAGTTCTTC

D gene: TRBD2
J gene: TRBJ2-1
clone size: NA
V gene: TRBV13
CDR3 protein: CASSSSQGSGHNEQFF
CDR3 DNA: TGTGCCAGCAGCAGTAGTCAGGGTAGCGGGCACAATGAGCAGTTCTTC

D gene: TRBD1
J gene: TRBJ1-2
clone size: many
V gene: TRBV24-1
CDR3 protein: CATSEPSTGGGYGYTF
CDR3 DNA: TGTGCCACCAGTGAACCCTCGACAGGGGGCGGCTATGGCTACACCTTC

D gene: TRBD1
J gene: TRBJ2-2
clone size: few
V gene: TRBV19
CDR3 protein: CAIASPGQGASGGELFF
CDR3 DNA: TGTGCCATCGCCTCTCCGGGACAGGGGGCGTCAGGAGGGGAGCTGTTTTTT

D gene: NA
J gene: TRBJ2-2
clone size: many
V gene: TRBV18
CDR3 protein: CASLQLSHTGELFF
CDR3 DNA: TGTGCCAGCCTTCAGTTGAGCCACACCGGGGAGCTGTTTTTT

D gene: TRBD1
J gene: TRBJ2-7
clone size: NA
V gene: TRBV28
CDR3 protein: CASKQGPYEQYF
CDR3 DNA: TGTGCCAGCAAACAGGGGCCCTACGAGCAGTACTTC

D gene: TRBD1
J gene: TRBJ1-5
clone size: many
V gene: TRBV7-2
CDR3 protein: CASSPGGSGNQPQHF
CDR3 DNA: TGTGCCAGCAGCCCAGGGGGGTCAGGGAATCAGCCCCAGCATTTT

D gene: NA
J gene: TRBJ1-2
clone size: many
V gene: TRBV29-1
CDR3 protein: CSAEDGGYTF
CDR3 DNA: TGCAGCGCCGAGGACGGCGGCTACACCTTC

D gene: TRBD2
J gene: TRBJ2-5
clone size: many
V gene: TRBV6-2/TRBV6-3
CDR3 protein: CASSPMTSGEQETQYF
CDR3 DNA: TGTGCCAGCAGTCCCATGACTAGCGGAGAGCAAGAGACCCAGTACTTC

D gene: TRBD2
J gene: TRBJ2-5
clone size: NA
V gene: TRBV20-1
CDR3 protein: CSARASGRVGETQYF
CDR3 DNA: TGCAGTGCTAGGGCTAGCGGGAGGGTGGGAGAGACCCAGTACTTC

D gene: TRBD1
J gene: TRBJ2-1
clone size: many
V gene: TRBV7-9
CDR3 protein: CASSLPRGTGSYNEQFF
CDR3 DNA: TGTGCCAGCAGCTTACCCCGCGGGACAGGCTCCTACAATGAGCAGTTCTTC

D gene: NA
J gene: TRBJ1-2
clone size: few
V gene: TRBV29-1
CDR3 protein: CSVALGTYGYTF
CDR3 DNA: TGCAGCGTTGCTCTCGGGACCTATGGCTACACCTTC

D gene: NA
J gene: TRBJ2-4
clone size: once
V gene: TRBV28
CDR3 protein: CASSSGSAQTKNIQYF
CDR3 DNA: TGTGCCAGCAGTAGCGGGTCAGCGCAAACCAAAAACATTCAGTACTTC

D gene: NA
J gene: TRBJ2-1
clone size: NA
V gene: TRBV28
CDR3 protein: CASTEGVVNEQFF
CDR3 DNA: TGTGCCAGCACCGAGGGGGTAGTCAATGAGCAGTTCTTC

D gene: NA
J gene: TRBJ1-1
clone size: few
V gene: TRBV2
CDR3 protein: CASRASAVSLDTEAFF
CDR3 DNA: NA

D gene: TRBD2
J gene: TRBJ2-2
clone size: few
V gene: TRBV20-1
CDR3 protein: CSARDLSGSRTGELFF
CDR3 DNA: TGCAGTGCTAGAGATCTTAGCGGGAGCAGGACCGGGGAGCTGTTTTTT

D gene: TRBD1
J gene: TRBJ2-7
clone size: many
V gene: TRBV20-1
CDR3 protein: CSGQGAIYEQYF
CDR3 DNA: TGCAGTGGGCAGGGGGCGATCTACGAGCAGTACTTC

D gene: NA
J gene: TRBJ2-2
clone size: NA
V gene: TRBV28
CDR3 protein: CASSFFGAGELFF
CDR3 DNA: TGTGCCAGCAGTTTTTTTGGGGCCGGGGAGCTGTTTTTT

D gene: NA
J gene: TRBJ1-2
clone size: many
V gene: TRBV9
CDR3 protein: CASSEALGSAHGYTF
CDR3 DNA: TGTGCCAGCAGCGAGGCCCTGGGGAGCGCTCATGGCTACACCTTC

D gene: NA
J gene: TRBJ2-3
clone size: many
V gene: TRBV7-9
CDR3 protein: CASSWGQDTDTQYF
CDR3 DNA: TGTGCCAGCAGCTGGGGTCAGGACACAGATACGCAGTATTTT

D gene: NA
J gene: TRBJ1-1
clone size: NA
V gene: TRBV19
CDR3 protein: CASSIGWIMNTEAFF
CDR3 DNA: TGTGCCAGTAGTATTGGGTGGATTATGAACACTGAAGCTTTCTTT

D gene: NA
J gene: TRBJ2-3
clone size: many
V gene: TRBV29-1
CDR3 protein: CSVEGLHTDTQYF
CDR3 DNA: TGCAGCGTTGAAGGACTTCACACAGATACGCAGTATTTT

D gene: NA
J gene: TRBJ1-3
clone size: NA
V gene: TRBV20-1
CDR3 protein: CSARPSTGTGNTIYF
CDR3 DNA: TGCAGTGCTAGGCCTTCTACAGGAACTGGAAACACCATATATTTT

D gene: TRBD2
J gene: TRBJ2-3
clone size: NA
V gene: TRBV11-2
CDR3 protein: CASSVEGGAGVADTQYF
CDR3 DNA: TGTGCCAGCAGCGTCGAGGGGGGAGCGGGGGTTGCAGATACGCAGTATTTT

D gene: NA
J gene: TRBJ2-3
clone size: NA
V gene: TRBV30
CDR3 protein: CAWSSIENAAPYTDTQYF
CDR3 DNA: TGTGCCTGGAGTTCCATTGAGAATGCGGCCCCATACACAGATACGCAGTATTTT

D gene: TRBD2
J gene: TRBJ2-5
clone size: many
V gene: TRBV30
CDR3 protein: CAWRIGRGTQYF
CDR3 DNA: TGTGCCTGGAGAATTGGGAGGGGGACCCAGTACTTC

D gene: TRBD2
J gene: TRBJ2-3
clone size: many
V gene: TRBV30
CDR3 protein: CAWSMGLAGVSTQYF
CDR3 DNA: TGTGCCTGGAGTATGGGTCTGGCGGGAGTATCTACGCAGTATTTT

D gene: TRBD2
J gene: TRBJ2-2
clone size: NA
V gene: TRBV25-1
CDR3 protein: CASWEGLNTGELFF
CDR3 DNA: TGTGCCAGCTGGGAGGGCCTGAACACCGGGGAGCTGTTTTTT